These 7 T cell receptor beta chains were all obtained from the same sample, sequenced in a study of blood T cell repertoires in COVID-19. The method was immunoSEQ multiplex PCR; TCRdb's version includes in-frame clones alone and lacks a portion of them. The sample yields more than 400,000 clones, about 92% seen once. The sample consisted of PBMCs or T cells enriched from blood (not recorded which). The receptor set was obtained from a man aged 18-30 years who had recovered from COVID-19.

The chain carries TRBV29-1 and TRBJ2-5, with 10 bases that match TRBD2. J gave up 3 bases and V 0 bases, and 7 bases lay outside the gene matches. Germline CDR1 is SQVTM and CDR2 is ANQGSEA. The CDR3 has 16 amino acids. CDR3 coding DNA: TGCAGCGTTGAAGACCGGCTAGCGGGAGAGAAAGAGACCCAGTACTTC. This sequence encodes CSVEDRLAGEKETQYF.

The sample holds a few counts of this clone. Other DNA sequences of this sample code for an identical CDR3. The V call is TRBV28, the J call TRBJ1-2, with 9 bases lining up with TRBD1. V dropped 5 bases and J dropped 8; count of bases not matched to a gene: 6. Germline CDR1 is MDHEN and CDR2 is SYDVKM. This CDR3 region has 13 residues. In DNA form, the CDR3 reads TGTGCCAGCAGTCCGGGACAGGGTGGGGGCTACACCTTC. Protein sequence: CASSPGQGGGYTF.

The rearrangement joins TRBV20-1 to TRBJ1-4, with D unresolved. The CDR3 length is 11 residues. Germline V gene lookup returns CDR1 DFQATT and CDR2 SNEGSKA (reference sequence). V was cut by 4 bases and J by 8 bases, with 8 bases left in between. CDR3 loop: CSATAGEKLFF. DNA for the CDR3: TGCAGTGCTACTGCGGGGGAAAAACTGTTTTTT.

This chain uses TRBV27 with TRBJ2-2; D remains unclear. The CDR3 is 15 residues long. Germline values: CDR1 MNHEY, CDR2 SMNVEV (reference sequence). With 2 bases removed from V and 4 bases from J, the gap between germline ends came to 11 bases. For the CDR3, the DNA is TGTGCCAGCAGTTTAAGTTTCGGTGGCACCGGGGAGCTGTTTTTT. Protein product: CASSLSFGGTGELFF.

The chain has TRBV7-3 and TRBJ2-3; 9 bases line up with TRBD2. The CDR3 spans 15 residues. The V gene end was trimmed by 4 bases and the J gene end by 7 bases; junction bases not matched to a gene: 9. CDR1 is SGHTA and CDR2 is FQGTGA in the germline V gene. CDR3 residues: CASSSHAGTSNTQYF. The CDR3 region has the DNA TGTGCCAGCAGCTCACATGCCGGGACTAGCAATACGCAGTATTTT.

This chain joins TRBV7-8 and TRBJ2-7; 7 bases agree with TRBD1. The CDR3 is 16 residues long. V lost 3 bases and J lost 3; bases outside the gene matches: 11. Germline CDR1 reads SGHVS; CDR2 reads FQNEAQ. The CDR3 region is CASSFKGALKSYEQYF. DNA for the CDR3: TGTGCCAGCAGCTTCAAGGGGGCCTTGAAGAGCTACGAGCAGTACTTC.

The gene calls are TRBV15 and TRBJ2-1; 8 nucleotides line up with TRBD2. This CDR3 is built from 16 residues. Germline V gives CDR1 LNHNV, CDR2 YYDKDF (reference sequence). Trimming cost V 1 base and J 7 bases; bases outside gene matches: 9. The CDR3 protein is CATSRVWLGGDNEQFF. The CDR3 nucleotides read TGTGCCACCAGCAGAGTGTGGCTCGGGGGGGATAATGAGCAGTTCTTC.